The 23 T cell receptor beta chains given below trace back to one sample, sequenced in a study of blood T cells in healthy people across ages. Then a second PCR, running about 6 to 12 cycles, was carried out with a sample-barcoded 5' primer and a J-beta primer mix. TCRdb analysed the 5' RACE reads with MiXCR anew, one entry per CDR3 protein. The sample records around 650,000 distinct CDR3 sequences, roughly 43% being singletons. Sequenced input: blood. These receptor sequences come from a man older than 75 in good health.

V usage is TRBV20-1 and J usage is TRBJ2-5; 8 positions match TRBD2. V shed 6 bases, J shed 2 bases, and the junction held 8 bases outside the gene matches. Germline lookup yields CDR1 DFQATT and CDR2 SNEGSKA (reference sequence). The CDR3 is 14 amino acids. The CDR3 spells CSASGSGTQETQYF. As DNA, the CDR3 is TGCAGTGCCTCAGGTAGCGGGACTCAAGAGACCCAGTACTTC.

This clonotype was counted a few times. V is TRBV7-2 and J is TRBJ2-1, with D possibly being TRBD2 (6 bases). The germline gives CDR1 SGHTA, CDR2 FQGNSA. Trimming left V 2 bases short and J 0 bases short, with 20 bases between. This CDR3 is 19 amino acids long. Written as DNA, the CDR3 is TGTGCCAGCAGCTTAATCCTCGTACGGGGGAGGCTCTCCTACAATGAGCAGTTCTTC. Its translation is CASSLILVRGRLSYNEQFF.

Points on this clonotype: A much larger clonotype is one base distant, so this may be a read error. The chain joins TRBV6-6 to TRBJ2-1, with TRBD1 as a possible D gene (6 bases). Germline CDR1 and CDR2: MNHNY and SVGAGI (reference sequence). This CDR3 is built from 12 residues. Trimming cost V 4 bases and J 12 bases, with 13 bases left between them. The CDR3 DNA reads as TGTGCCAGCAGTTTAGGGACATATGGGCAGTTCTTC. It translates to CASSLGTYGQFF.

The V and J genes are TRBV14 and TRBJ2-7, with 11 bases identical to TRBD2. The V segment lost 2 bases and the J segment 3 bases; nucleotides outside the gene matches: 3. Germline V gene lookup returns CDR1 SGHDN and CDR2 FVKESK. The length of the CDR3 is 15 residues. The CDR3 region is CASSQRLAGFYEQYF. The CDR3 DNA follows: TGTGCCAGCAGCCAACGACTAGCGGGGTTCTACGAGCAGTACTTC.

This clonotype occurred a few times. The V gene is TRBV27, the J gene TRBJ1-2; D perhaps matches TRBD1 (5 bases). The germline V gene encodes CDR1 MNHEY and CDR2 SMNVEV (reference sequence). The CDR3 spans 13 residues. V lost 6 bases to trimming and J lost 1 base, with 9 bases between them. This CDR3 is CASRDTRNYGYTF. CDR3 coding DNA: TGTGCCAGCAGGGACACCCGTAACTATGGCTACACCTTC.

This clonotype has ten or more counts. The genes are TRBV4-2 and TRBJ2-5; 9 positions match TRBD2. V shed 1 base and J 5 bases; nucleotides not matched to a gene: 5. The CDR3 consists of 15 residues. CDR1 is LGHNA, CDR2 YNFKEQ, per germline. The CDR3 DNA sequence: TGTGCCAGCAGCCAAGCTAGCGGGGTTGGGGAGACCCAGTACTTC. It is translated as CASSQASGVGETQYF.

The sample holds a few counts of this clonotype. The V call is TRBV7-2, the J call TRBJ2-1; D gene ambiguous. The V gene lost 3 bases and the J gene lost 8 bases, with 8 bases spanning the gap. Germline V gives CDR1 SGHTA, CDR2 FQGNSA. CDR3 length: 12 residues. The CDR3 loop is CASSFVSDEQFF. CDR3 bases: TGTGCCAGCAGCTTCGTCAGCGATGAGCAGTTCTTC.

This rearrangement joins TRBV7-3 to TRBJ1-1; 11 bases fit TRBD1. Trimming removed 2 bases from V and 6 bases from J; junction bases left unmatched: 11. This CDR3 has 17 residues. Germline V lookup: CDR1 SGHTA, CDR2 FQGTGA. CDR3 in DNA: TGTGCCAGCAGCTTAGGGACAGGGGGGTTAACGGCTCCTGAAGCTTTCTTT. It encodes CASSLGTGGLTAPEAFF.

This chain connects TRBV4-2 to TRBJ1-2; D might be TRBD1 (5 bases). The V and J ends lost 1 base and 7 bases respectively, with 13 bases between them. The CDR3 is made up of 14 amino acids. Per the germline V gene, CDR1 is LGHNA and CDR2 is YNFKEQ. CDR3 sequence reads: CASSQAPGNTGYTF. DNA for the CDR3: TGTGCCAGCAGCCAAGCCCCAGGGAACACTGGCTACACCTTC.

The V call is TRBV5-1, the J call TRBJ2-1; 8 positions agree with TRBD1. The germline V gene has CDR1 SGHRS and CDR2 YFSETQ. Losses at the gene ends were 5 bases for V and 3 bases for J; bases not matched to a gene: 7. The CDR3 loop spans 15 amino acids. The DNA for the CDR3 is TGCGCCAGCAGTGTCCCAGGGGGCTTCTACAATGAGCAGTTCTTC. Its protein product is CASSVPGGFYNEQFF.

The V call is TRBV5-6, the J call TRBJ2-3; D is undetermined. This CDR3 is built from 14 residues. Germline-derived CDR1 and CDR2 are SGHDT and YYEEEE. V was trimmed by 4 bases and J by 4 bases, leaving 13 bases between them. The CDR3 coding sequence is TGTGCCAGCAGCACCGGACCCGGCCCAGATACGCAGTATTTT. Its protein product is CASSTGPGPDTQYF.

This chain connects TRBV6-2 or TRBV6-3 to TRBJ2-3; no firm D call. Germline V CDR1 and CDR2: MNHEY, SVGEGT. The V end was cut by 3 bases, the J end by 4 bases, with 14 bases between. The CDR3 runs 15 residues. In nucleotides, the CDR3 is TGTGCCAGCAGTTATAAAGGTATCCGGGCAGATACGCAGTATTTT. This encodes CASSYKGIRADTQYF.

This clonotype was picked up many times. V and J are TRBV29-1 and TRBJ2-7; D might be TRBD2 (6 bases). The V end lost 6 bases, the J end lost 0 bases, and 12 bases lay between the germline ends. The CDR3 has 13 amino acids. Germline CDR1 is SQVTM and CDR2 is ANQGSEA. Written as DNA, the CDR3 is TGCAGCGTGGCCGGGGGTCCCTCCTACGAGCAGTACTTC. Its translation: CSVAGGPSYEQYF.

The chain uses TRBV14 and TRBJ2-1, with unresolved D. CDR1 is SGHDN and CDR2 is FVKESK in the germline V gene. V shed 1 base and J shed 3 bases, with 4 bases lying between them. The length of the CDR3 is 13 residues. DNA of the CDR3: TGTGCCAGCAGCCAAGTGAACTACAATGAGCAGTTCTTC. This translates into CASSQVNYNEQFF.

In this sample, this clonotype turned up once. The V call is TRBV5-1, the J call TRBJ2-4; D perhaps matches TRBD1 (5 bases). CDR3 length equals 15 residues. CDR1 is SGHRS, CDR2 YFSETQ, per germline. Trimming shortened V by 1 base and J by 4 bases, and 12 bases separated the two germline ends. In DNA form, the CDR3 reads TGCGCCAGCAGCTTGCAGGGCAGGGCAAAAAACATTCAGTACTTC. As protein: CASSLQGRAKNIQYF.

The V gene is TRBV3-1, the J gene TRBJ2-4; either TRBD1 or TRBD2 may fit D (6 bases each). The DNA matches TRBJ2-7 better at its end, which makes the J call doubtful. Germline-derived CDR1 and CDR2 are LGHDT and YNNKEL (reference sequence). The CDR3 sequence is 15 residues long. Here the CDR3 reads CASSSSGRGGYEQYF. The CDR3 nucleotides read TGTGCCAGCAGCTCCTCGGGCAGGGGAGGCTACGAGCAGTACTTC.

This chain uses TRBV20-1 with TRBJ1-2, with unresolved D. CDR3 length: 13 residues. V was shortened by 1 base and J by 6 bases, with 12 bases between the two germline ends. Germline V gives CDR1 DFQATT, CDR2 SNEGSKA (reference sequence). CDR3 nucleotide sequence: TGCAGTGCTAGAGCGCAAGGAGATGATGGCTACACCTTC. Translated, it gives CSARAQGDDGYTF.

This clonotype was detected only a few times. V gene TRBV5-1 combines with J gene TRBJ2-3, with D perhaps TRBD2 (8 bases). Germline V lookup: CDR1 SGHRS, CDR2 YFSETQ. V lost 4 bases and J lost 4, with 25 bases in between. The CDR3 is 18 amino acids. As DNA, the CDR3 is TGCGCCAGCAGCCCGGGGGGGACAGTGCGTTTTCGCTCAGATACGCAGTATTTT. This translates into CASSPGGTVRFRSDTQYF.

CDR3 in DNA: TGTGCTGGACGGGGTGGAACCTCCTACAATGAGCAGTACTTC. This sequence encodes CAGRGGTSYNEQYF. V and J are TRBV6-2 or TRBV6-3 and TRBJ2-1; D might be TRBD2 (5 bases). Near its end, the DNA agrees better with TRBJ2-7, so the J call may be wrong. The CDR3 extends over 14 amino acids. Germline V lookup: CDR1 MNHEY, CDR2 SVGEGT.

This chain uses TRBV28 with TRBJ2-1; 8 nucleotides line up with TRBD2. Trimming removed 6 bases from V and 2 bases from J; junction bases left unmatched: 3. This CDR3 is 14 amino acids long. Germline values: CDR1 MDHEN, CDR2 SYDVKM. The CDR3 spells CASRTSGTYNEQFF. For the CDR3, the DNA is TGTGCCAGCAGAACTAGCGGAACCTACAATGAGCAGTTCTTC.

This rearrangement joins TRBV27 to TRBJ1-1; TRBD1 is a possible D gene (5 bases). The CDR3 has 16 amino acids. Germline-derived CDR1 and CDR2 are MNHEY and SMNVEV (reference sequence). V was pared by 4 bases and J by 5 bases, with 20 bases between. The CDR3 region is CASSSPGRGKYTEAFF. The CDR3 DNA reads as TGTGCCAGCAGTTCCCCGGGACGGGGGAAATATACTGAAGCTTTCTTT.

J is TRBJ2-1 and V is TRBV7-2; 11 bases fit TRBD2. The length of the CDR3 is 20 residues. Trimming cost V 1 base and J 5 bases; bases outside gene matches: 16. Germline V gene lookup returns CDR1 SGHTA and CDR2 FQGNSA. In nucleotides, the CDR3 is TGTGCCAGCAGCTTAGTCCTAACTAGCGGGGGCCCTTCATTTGACAATGAGCAGTTCTTC. Translating it yields CASSLVLTSGGPSFDNEQFF.

The table lists this clonotype with a few counts. The chain recombines TRBV20-1 with TRBJ1-2; possible D gene TRBD1, 5 bases. Per germline, CDR1 DFQATT and CDR2 SNEGSKA (reference sequence). CDR3 length equals 15 residues. Trimming took 0 bases from V and 0 from J, leaving 11 bases between them. CDR3 protein: CSARDGGATNYGYTF. As DNA, the CDR3 is TGCAGTGCTAGAGATGGTGGGGCAACTAACTATGGCTACACCTTC.